Here is one T cell receptor beta chain with its context. At one end, the junction sequence differs from germline, possibly due to a read error. This sample is drawn from a study of blood T cells in healthy people across ages. Using a J-beta primer mix together with a sample-barcoded 5' primer, a second PCR was run for about 7 to 12 cycles. One entry per CDR3 protein results from TCRdb running MiXCR on the 5' RACE reads. The sample records about 1.7 million distinct CDR3 sequences, over 25% being singletons. Germline V CDR1 and CDR2: MDHEN, SYDVKM. This CDR3 is built from 15 residues. The TCR comes from a young woman in good health. The V gene is TRBV28, the J gene TRBJ1-2; D may be TRBD1 (5 bases). Sequenced material: blood. Here the CDR3 reads CANSFEGRGLRGYTF. CDR3 in DNA: TGTGCCAACAGTTTTGAGGGAAGGGGCCTCCGGGGCTACACCTTC.